This TCR beta chain was identified during a study of beta chain features in type 1 diabetes. TCRB transcripts that were expressed got sequenced, as all of the isolated RNA had been reverse transcribed. TCRdb's copy holds only in-frame clones and misses some; the assay was immunoSEQ multiplex PCR. The sample includes tens of thousands of clones, 49% of them seen just once. Findings and limits, study-wide: The study notes PCR might favor shorter templates equally in patients and controls. Overrepresentation of cells with high TCR expression could result from cDNA sequencing. Moderate yet significant TCRB CDR3 shortening was seen in Type 1 diabetes patients in all four CD4+ subsets.

Only a few counts were recorded for this clone. What it binds is not known. This clonotype was obtained from a young man with type 1 diabetes. Sequencing input: central memory CD4+ T cells from blood.

This CDR3 reads CASSQETGTSGGYNEQFF. In DNA, the CDR3 is TGTGCCAGCAGCCAAGAGACAGGGACTAGCGGGGGCTACAATGAGCAGTTCTTC. The V call is TRBV5-4, the J call TRBJ2-1; 14 positions agree with TRBD2. Germline values: CDR1 SGHNT, CDR2 YYREEE (reference sequence). This CDR3 contains 18 residues. V lost 4 bases to trimming and J lost 3 bases; unmatched junction nucleotides: 9.